These 18 T cell receptor beta chains came from one sample sequenced in a study of T-cell memory formation after mild COVID-19 (TCRdb year 2021). The library was prepared using 5' RACE. Sequenced using an Illumina NovaSeq 6000. The public reads were reprocessed in TCRdb via fastp at Q25 and MiXCR, keeping in-frame beta chains. Duplicate CDR3 protein sequences are folded into a single record with the most common DNA and genes. A total of under 200,000 distinct CDR3 sequences appear in this sample, roughly 11% of them only once. Approximately 3.8% of the sample is taken by the ten largest. Source material: PBMCs or a T cell subset sorted from them (not recorded which). The receptor source for this set is a man aged 18 to 29 who had mild COVID-19 (a few samples of this study predate the infection). The sample titles of this study are shuffled in the database, so cell type and time point are left out; the donor was told from shared clones.

This clonotype was observed many times. The gene calls are TRBV4-3 and TRBJ2-2; no clear D gene. Germline-derived CDR1 and CDR2 are LGHNA and YSLEER. CDR3 length: 13 residues. V dropped 3 bases and J dropped 6 bases, with 8 bases sitting between them. The CDR3 sequence: CASSQSAAGELFF. CDR3 bases: TGCGCCAGCAGCCAGTCGGCGGCCGGGGAGCTGTTTTTT.

This clonotype was seen only a few times. The V gene is TRBV4-1, the J gene TRBJ1-3, with D tentatively TRBD1 (5 bases). Germline CDR1 reads MGHRA; CDR2 reads YSYEKL. The V and J ends lost 4 bases and 2 bases respectively, with 12 bases between them. CDR3 length equals 15 residues. CDR3 DNA: TGCGCCAGCAGCCGAGTATGGGGGGCTGGAAACACCATATATTTT. Its protein is CASSRVWGAGNTIYF.

This clonotype appeared a few times. The junction differs from germline at one of its ends, possibly a read error. This sequence joins TRBV2 and TRBJ2-5, with 13 positions matching TRBD2. The CDR3 extends over 18 amino acids. The germline gives CDR1 SNHLY, CDR2 FYNNEI. CDR3 DNA sequence: TGTGCCAGCAGGGAAGGGACTAGCGGGACACGTTCGCCAGAGACCCAGTACTTC. Protein product: CASREGTSGTRSPETQYF.

This clonotype was counted between two and nine times. The chain is built from TRBV29-1 and TRBJ1-5, with TRBD1 as a possible D gene (5 bases). The germline V gene has CDR1 SQVTM and CDR2 ANQGSEA. V lost 6 bases and J lost 7, with 16 bases in between. The CDR3 contains 13 residues. The CDR3 protein is CSVEGQGGQPQHF. CDR3 DNA: TGCAGCGTCGAGGGGCAGGGCGGACAGCCCCAGCATTTT.

The sample holds many counts of this clonotype. V usage is TRBV6-2 or TRBV6-3 and J usage is TRBJ2-2; D gene uncertain. V was clipped by 8 bases and J by 1 base, with 11 bases between them. Germline lookup yields CDR1 MNHEY and CDR2 SVGEGT. This CDR3 comprises 14 residues. The CDR3 is CASRYHENTGELFF. The DNA for the CDR3 is TGTGCCAGCCGGTACCATGAGAACACCGGGGAGCTGTTTTTT.

This chain joins TRBV4-2 and TRBJ2-4; 9 bases line up with TRBD2. Germline trimming cut 3 bases from V and 8 bases from J; bases unmatched to any gene: 11. The CDR3 totals 16 residues. Germline V gives CDR1 LGHNA, CDR2 YNFKEQ. CDR3 sequence: CASSQKSQRGVDIQYF. CDR3 in DNA: TGTGCCAGCAGCCAGAAGTCCCAGCGGGGGGTTGACATTCAGTACTTC.

This clonotype was seen only a few times. This chain links TRBV18 with TRBJ1-2; 7 bases are shared with TRBD1. The CDR3 has 14 amino acids. The V and J ends lost 3 bases and 4 bases, in that order; junction bases with no gene match: 5. Germline-derived CDR1 and CDR2 are KGHSH and LQKENI. As DNA, the CDR3 is TGTGCCAGCTCACCGGGACAGCCGTCCTATGGCTACACCTTC. This gives the protein CASSPGQPSYGYTF.

V is TRBV5-1 and J is TRBJ1-1, with D maybe TRBD1 (5 bases). The CDR3 has 14 residues. The germline V gene has CDR1 SGHRS and CDR2 YFSETQ. Between the trimmed V and J ends, which lost 4 bases and 3 bases, there was a span of 13 bases. CDR3 bases: TGCGCCAGCAGCACCGGGACGGTAGACACTGAAGCTTTCTTT. Protein: CASSTGTVDTEAFF.

This chain joins TRBV18 and TRBJ1-6; D is undetermined. Germline-derived CDR1 and CDR2 are KGHSH and LQKENI. V was pared by 4 bases and J by 5 bases, with 6 bases between. This CDR3 comprises 13 residues. This CDR3 is CASSRGDNSPLHF. In DNA, the CDR3 is TGTGCCAGCTCACGTGGGGATAATTCACCCCTCCACTTT. The entire variable domain, with the rest obtained from reference TRBV18 and TRBJ1-6, is as follows: NAGVMQNPRHLVRRRGQEARLRCSPMKGHSHVYWYRQLPEEGLKFMVYLQKENIIDESGMPKERFSAEFPKEGPSILRIQQVVRGDSAAYFCASSRGDNSPLHFGNGTRLTVT.

This clonotype was observed many times. The rearrangement uses TRBV5-6 and TRBJ1-5; 7 bases agree with TRBD1. Per germline, CDR1 SGHDT and CDR2 YYEEEE. After removal of 2 bases from V and 2 bases from J, the junction contained 13 bases not matched to a gene. The CDR3 is made up of 18 amino acids. In DNA form, the CDR3 reads TGTGCCAGCAGCTTACGGGGTGAGATGACAGGGCGCAATCAGCCCCAGCATTTT. Protein: CASSLRGEMTGRNQPQHF.

In this sample, this clonotype turned up a few times. The V and J genes are TRBV20-1 and TRBJ2-1, with D perhaps given as TRBD1 or TRBD2 (6 bases each). V lost 4 bases to trimming and J lost 0 bases, with 16 bases between them. CDR1 is DFQATT and CDR2 is SNEGSKA in the germline V gene (reference sequence). The CDR3 is made up of 16 amino acids. The CDR3 spells CSATPTGAPSYNEQFF. CDR3 nucleotides: TGCAGTGCTACCCCTACGGGGGCCCCCTCCTACAATGAGCAGTTCTTC.

This clonotype has more than one count but fewer than ten. J is TRBJ2-5 and V is TRBV10-2, with 12 bases that match TRBD2. The V segment lost 5 bases and the J segment 0 bases; nucleotides outside the gene matches: 4. The length of the CDR3 is 16 residues. Germline CDR1 WSHSY, CDR2 SAAADI. Here the CDR3 reads CASSTGTSGYQETQYF. CDR3 nucleotide sequence: TGCGCCAGCAGTACCGGGACTAGCGGGTACCAAGAGACCCAGTACTTC.

The genes are TRBV5-6 and TRBJ1-1; 8 nucleotides match TRBD1. V gave up 1 base and J gave up 4 bases; unmatched junction bases: 9. CDR3 length: 16 amino acids. CDR1 and CDR2 from the germline V gene are SGHDT and YYEEEE. The CDR3 loop reads CASSLSSGGGGTEAFF. The CDR3 DNA sequence: TGTGCCAGCAGCTTGTCTTCAGGGGGCGGTGGCACTGAAGCTTTCTTT.

V is TRBV12-3 or TRBV12-4 and J is TRBJ1-6; D perhaps matches TRBD1 (6 bases). This CDR3 is built from 14 residues. V was shortened by 6 bases and J by 9 bases, with 15 bases between the two germline ends. CDR3 residues: CASRQGTASSPLHF. The DNA of the CDR3 is TGTGCCAGCAGACAGGGTACCGCTTCTTCACCCCTCCACTTT.

At least ten counts were recorded for this clonotype. The DNA of the CDR3 is TGTGCCAGCAGCACCAACAGGGGGCCGGAGGAGACCCAGTACTTC. The encoded protein is CASSTNRGPEETQYF. V is TRBV7-2 and J is TRBJ2-5; 9 positions match TRBD1. Germline-derived CDR1 and CDR2 are SGHTA and FQGNSA. The V segment lost 5 bases and the J segment 5 bases; nucleotides outside the gene matches: 9. The CDR3 is made up of 15 amino acids.

This clonotype was detected a few times. The chain joins TRBV23-1 to TRBJ2-7, with TRBD2 as a possible D gene (5 bases). TRBV23-1 is labeled an ORF, and its function is uncertain. The CDR3 is made up of 13 amino acids. V shed 7 bases and J shed 2 bases, with 12 bases lying between them. CDR3 coding DNA: TGCGCCAGCAAAACCGGGGTTACCTACGAGCAGTACGTC. This encodes CASKTGVTYEQYV.

Comments on this clonotype: A read error is possible here, since a much larger clone lies one base away. V and J are TRBV4-1 and TRBJ1-5, with 8 bases matching TRBD1. From germline, CDR1 is MGHRA and CDR2 YSYEKL. This CDR3 comprises 14 residues. The V and J ends lost 0 bases and 5 bases, in that order; junction bases with no gene match: 0. The CDR3 DNA reads TGCGCCAGCAGCCAAGAGACAGGGGATCAGCCCCAGCATTTT. Translation gives CASSQETGDQPQHF.

This clonotype was recorded many times. The rearrangement joins TRBV7-2 to TRBJ2-3; TRBD1 might be the D (5 bases). The ends were cut back, 1 base at V and 3 bases at J, with 11 bases in the middle. Germline values: CDR1 SGHTA, CDR2 FQGNSA. The CDR3 covers 15 residues. The CDR3 loop reads CASSLGLPGTDTQYF. The CDR3, as DNA: TGTGCCAGCAGCTTAGGTCTGCCAGGGACAGATACGCAGTATTTT.